Below are 19 T cell receptor beta chains sequenced from a single sample in a study of blood T cells in healthy people across ages. It was with a sample-barcoded 5' primer and a J-beta primer mix that a second PCR of roughly 7 to 12 cycles was run. TCRdb itself ran the 5' RACE reads through MiXCR, one entry per CDR3 protein. Of about 1.1 million distinct CDR3 sequences in the sample, less than 45% were seen once. Sequencing input: blood. The receptor source for this set is a man between 18 and 35 years old in good health.

This clonotype has just a few counts. J is TRBJ1-2 and V is TRBV6-5, with 7 positions matching TRBD1. The germline V gene has CDR1 MNHEY and CDR2 SVGAGI. V was pared by 6 bases and J by 4 bases, with 8 bases of the junction left unmatched. The CDR3 is made up of 14 amino acids. The DNA for the CDR3 is TGTGCCAGCAGACTCGGGACAGATGGCTATGGCTACACCTTC. It yields the protein CASRLGTDGYGYTF.

This chain links TRBV12-3 or TRBV12-4 with TRBJ1-2, with TRBD1 matching over 8 bases. V trimming: 8 bases; J trimming: 7 bases; junction bases outside the gene matches: 12. The CDR3 runs 14 residues. CDR3 sequence: CASGPGGMVSGYTF. The CDR3 nucleotides are TGTGCCAGCGGACCAGGGGGCATGGTTTCTGGCTACACCTTC.

The rearrangement uses TRBV29-1 and TRBJ1-2; D is perhaps TRBD1 (5 bases). The germline V and J ends were trimmed by 8 bases and 8 bases, with 18 bases remaining between them. CDR3 length: 12 amino acids. The germline V gene has CDR1 SQVTM and CDR2 ANQGSEA. The CDR3 sequence is CSMRDLGYGYTF. The CDR3 bases are TGCAGCATGCGGGACCTAGGGTACGGCTACACCTTC. The full variable domain, with the rest looked up from reference TRBV29-1 and TRBJ1-2, is SAVISQKPSRDICQRGTSLTIQCQVDSQVTMMFWYRQQPGQSLTLIATANQGSEATYESGFVIDKFPISRPNLTFSTLTVSNMSPEDSSIYLCSMRDLGYGYTFGSGTRLTVV.

This clonotype was seen a handful of times. The chain combines TRBV30 with TRBJ2-3, with D perhaps TRBD2 (6 bases). Per the germline V gene, CDR1 is GTSNPN and CDR2 is SVGIG (reference sequence). CDR3 length: 15 amino acids. V gave up 3 bases and J gave up 2 bases, with 15 bases separating them. In DNA, the CDR3 is TGTGCCTGGAGGACTACTAGCCTATTCACAGATACGCAGTATTTT. Protein sequence: CAWRTTSLFTDTQYF.

The V call is TRBV14, the J call TRBJ2-7; no clear D gene. Trimming shortened V by 4 bases and J by 0 bases, and 13 bases separated the two germline ends. The CDR3 has 15 residues. CDR1 and CDR2 (germline): SGHDN, FVKESK. CDR3 nucleotide sequence: TGTGCCAGCAGCCGCACGGGCCGCCTCTCCTACGAGCAGTACTTC. This codes for CASSRTGRLSYEQYF.

This CDR3 reads CSVGLGGTMAKLFF. CDR3 DNA sequence: TGCAGCGTTGGATTGGGTGGGACGATGGCAAAACTGTTTTTT. This chain uses TRBV29-1 with TRBJ1-4, with D maybe TRBD1 (5 bases). Trimming shortened V by 4 bases and J by 10 bases, and 19 bases separated the two germline ends. The CDR3 is 14 amino acids. CDR1 is SQVTM, CDR2 ANQGSEA, per germline.

V is TRBV12-3 or TRBV12-4 and J is TRBJ2-2, with 12 bases matching TRBD1. Trimming at V came to 5 bases and at J to 5 bases, leaving 6 bases not matched to a gene. The CDR3 sequence is 16 residues long. In nucleotides, the CDR3 is TGTGCCAGCAGTCCGGGACAGGGGGCGCAAACCGGGGAGCTGTTTTTT. Amino acid sequence: CASSPGQGAQTGELFF.

With regard to this clonotype: At one end the junction does not follow the germline gene, possibly because of a read error. V is TRBV7-2 and J is TRBJ1-1; no clear D gene. The CDR3 totals 15 residues. Germline loops: CDR1 SGHTA, CDR2 FQGNSA. Here the CDR3 DNA reads TGTGCCAACAGCTTAGAGGGCGGTACGAACACTGAAGCTTTCTTT. Encoded protein: CANSLEGGTNTEAFF.

This clonotype was counted a few times. The chain carries TRBV7-9 and TRBJ1-4; 7 positions agree with TRBD1. V lost 0 bases to trimming and J lost 7 bases; unmatched junction nucleotides: 2. The CDR3 totals 14 residues. CDR1 SEHNR and CDR2 FQNEAQ come from the germline V gene (reference sequence). Here the CDR3 reads CASSLAGGSEKLFF. The CDR3 nucleotides are TGTGCCAGCAGCTTAGCAGGGGGCAGTGAAAAACTGTTTTTT. Combining the CDR3 with reference TRBV7-9 and TRBJ1-4 gives the whole variable domain DTGVSQNPRHKITKRGQNVTFRCDPISEHNRLYWYRQTLGQGPEFLTYFQNEAQLEKSRLLSDRFSAERPKGSFSTLEIQRTEQGDSAMYLCASSLAGGSEKLFFGSGTQLSVL.

This clonotype showed up just a few times. This sequence joins TRBV7-2 and TRBJ2-3; TRBD2 agrees at 8 bases. In germline, CDR1 is SGHTA, CDR2 FQGNSA. The V and J ends lost 1 base and 2 bases, in that order; junction bases with no gene match: 5. CDR3 length: 16 residues. The CDR3 DNA reads TGTGCCAGCAGCTTAGAGCGGGGGCTCAACACAGATACGCAGTATTTT. This sequence encodes CASSLERGLNTDTQYF.

This chain joins TRBV24-1 and TRBJ2-7; D is possibly TRBD1 (6 bases). The CDR3 length is 18 residues. From germline, CDR1 is KGHDR and CDR2 SFDVKD. Trimming removed 9 bases at V and 3 bases at J, with 29 bases between. The CDR3 nucleotides read TGTGCCACCCTGCATCGTTTAACCCCGGGACAAAGCTTCTACGAGCAGTACTTC. As protein: CATLHRLTPGQSFYEQYF.

The rearrangement uses TRBV7-2 and TRBJ1-1; D possibly corresponds to TRBD1 (5 bases). The germline V gene encodes CDR1 SGHTA and CDR2 FQGNSA. V lost 5 bases, J lost 0 bases, and 13 bases lay in between. The CDR3 has 15 residues. The CDR3 DNA reads TGTGCCAGCAGCACTCAGCAGGGTTTGAACACTGAAGCTTTCTTT. It translates to CASSTQQGLNTEAFF. Supplemented by reference TRBV7-2 and TRBJ1-1, the full variable domain reads GAGVSQSPSNKVTEKGKDVELRCDPISGHTALYWYRQSLGQGLEFLIYFQGNSAPDKSGLPSDRFSAERTGGSVSTLTIQRTQQEDSAVYLCASSTQQGLNTEAFFGQGTRLTVV.

This clonotype came up a few times. This sequence joins TRBV27 and TRBJ1-2, with D perhaps TRBD1 (6 bases). CDR1 is MNHEY and CDR2 is SMNVEV in the germline V gene (reference sequence). The CDR3 spans 15 residues. The germline V and J ends were trimmed by 0 bases and 4 bases, with 12 bases remaining between them. The CDR3 protein is CASSLSQGSPYGYTF. DNA for the CDR3: TGTGCCAGCAGTTTATCACAGGGCTCGCCCTATGGCTACACCTTC.

The chain employs TRBV9 and TRBJ2-3; TRBD2 aligns across 16 bases. Germline CDR1 SGDLS, CDR2 YYNGEE. This CDR3 region has 17 residues. V lost 4 bases to trimming and J lost 4 bases; unmatched junction nucleotides: 6. CDR3 DNA: TGTGCCAGCAGCCCCAAGGGGACTAGCGGGGGGGCAGATACGCAGTATTTT. Its protein product is CASSPKGTSGGADTQYF. Variable domain in full (rest from reference TRBV9 and TRBJ2-3): DSGVTQTPKHLITATGQRVTLRCSPRSGDLSVYWYQQSLDQGLQFLIQYYNGEERAKGNILERFSAQQFPDLHSELNLSSLELGDSALYFCASSPKGTSGGADTQYFGPGTRLTVL.

The chain links TRBV5-1 to TRBJ1-2, with TRBD1 identical over 7 bases. The CDR3 is 15 amino acids. Germline values: CDR1 SGHRS, CDR2 YFSETQ. The trim removed 1 base at V and 6 bases at J, leaving 9 bases unmatched. CDR3: CASSLTGVYLHGYTF. Written as DNA, the CDR3 is TGCGCCAGCAGCTTGACAGGGGTCTACCTTCATGGCTACACCTTC.

This rearrangement joins TRBV20-1 to TRBJ1-1; possible D gene TRBD1, 5 bases. The CDR3 covers 10 residues. Germline CDR1 and CDR2: DFQATT and SNEGSKA (reference sequence). V was cut by 3 bases and J by 10 bases, with 9 bases left in between. The CDR3 bases are TGCAGTGCTAGGGGACGTGGAGCTTTCTTT. Protein product: CSARGRGAFF.

Of note for this clonotype: This may be a read error, as it is one base from a much larger clone. The V and J genes are TRBV6-6 and TRBJ2-7; the D is unclear. Trimming left V 5 bases short and J 7 bases short, with 12 bases between. The CDR3 totals 12 residues. CDR1 and CDR2 from the germline V gene are MNHNY and SVGAGI (reference sequence). As DNA, the CDR3 is TGTGCCAGCAGTCCCCTTAAGAATGAGCAGTACTTC. Protein sequence: CASSPLKNEQYF.

This clonotype has more than one count but fewer than ten. CDR3 region: CASSYRMENPGSLPETQYF. The CDR3 nucleotides read TGTGCCAGCAGTTACAGGATGGAAAATCCGGGAAGCTTACCAGAGACCCAGTACTTC. This chain links TRBV6-5 with TRBJ2-5, with a possible D match to TRBD2 (5 bases). CDR1 and CDR2 (germline): MNHEY, SVGAGI. The CDR3 is made up of 19 amino acids. With 2 bases removed from V and 4 bases from J, the gap between germline ends came to 26 bases.

This clonotype was observed a few times. The CDR3 sequence is CASSLTTLSYGYTF. The CDR3 DNA is TGCGCCAGCAGCTTGACAACACTATCCTATGGCTACACCTTC. V gene TRBV5-1 combines with J gene TRBJ1-2, with D uncertain. Germline loops: CDR1 SGHRS, CDR2 YFSETQ. Trimming took 1 base from V and 4 from J, leaving 11 bases between them. The CDR3 length is 14 residues.